This paragraph covers one T cell receptor beta chain sequence. Which antigen it targets is not known. No per-base quality is available; no much larger clone lies one base away. The entry originates in a study of control samples from healthy donors and cancer patients (TCRdb year 2020). The library was made by the immunoSEQ multiplex PCR assay. Held by TCRdb, this immuneACCESS table contains in-frame sequences only and omits some clones. Under half of the omission traces to an unresolved V gene where checked; the cause of the rest is unknown. A total of tens of thousands of clones appear in this sample, almost 85% of them only once. The ten most abundant clones make up approximately 9.8% of the sample. Sequences SEHNR (CDR1) and FQNEAQ (CDR2) are obtained from the germline V gene (reference sequence). The CDR3, cysteine through phenylalanine, is 14 amino acids long. Just CDR3 DNA is preserved here, 42 bases in frame from base 1. V drops 5 bases and J drops 4 bases, leaving 11 bases in between.

This TCR derives from a woman aged 60-70 years in good health. The specimen was blood. The chain couples TRBV7-9 to TRBJ2-2, with no confident D gene call. The bases are TGTGCCAGCAGCCCGACACATCTCACCGGGGAGCTGTTTTTT. Translated, this is CASSPTHLTGELFF. With the rest looked up from the reference TRBV7-9 and TRBJ2-2 genes rather than sequenced, the full variable domain is DTGVSQNPRHKITKRGQNVTFRCDPISEHNRLYWYRQTLGQGPEFLTYFQNEAQLEKSRLLSDRFSAERPKGSFSTLEIQRTEQGDSAMYLCASSPTHLTGELFFGEGSRLTVL.